What follows is one T cell receptor (beta chain) and its context. In this sample, this clonotype turned up many times. Its antigen target is currently unknown. Base quality data are lacking; no much larger clone is found one base away. Sequencer: Illumina HiSeq 1500. Using fastp trimming at Q25 and MiXCR clonotype assembly, TCRdb reanalyzed the public sequencing data and kept in-frame beta chains. Each entry merges the rows of one CDR3 protein and shows their most common DNA and genes. This sample gives 600,000 to 800,000 distinct CDR3 sequences in total; more than 20% of them show up just once. 7% to 9% of the sample lies in the top ten. These data are taken from a study of T cell repertoires in cytomegalovirus infection (dated 2019 in TCRdb). For the wider study: Donor HLA type was relevant to the analysis, because carriage of CMV infection together with the matching HLA type was indicated by public TCR beta signatures. What the work shows at the level of the full study, not this receptor alone: Carriers of CMV infection plus the relevant HLA type were discriminated by the cumulative frequency of public TCR beta family members in the study cohort and in an independent approximately 400-donor cohort. The ex vivo response was dominated by HLA-C-restricted CMV-specific TCR beta clonotypes, which also provided the single most frequent clonotype in two of eight donors.

This clonotype originated in a human donor in good health (CMV status not recorded). Some clones in this sample may be carry-over from other donors' samples. Source material: CD8+ T cells from PBMCs.

CDR3 reads: CASSQSYNEQFF. The bases read TGTGCCAGCAGCCAGTCCTACAATGAGCAGTTCTTC. This sequence uses TRBV14 and TRBJ2-1; confidence is insufficient to name the D gene. V gives up 3 bases and J gives up 1 base, and the segment between their germline ends measures 1 base. From its cysteine to its phenylalanine, the CDR3 spans 12 amino acids. Only the CDR3 DNA stays, 36 bases, in frame from base 1. CDR1 and CDR2 (SGHDN, FVKESK) derive from the germline V gene.